The rows below give T cell receptor beta chains drawn from one sample of a study of blood T cell repertoires in COVID-19. Generated by immunoSEQ multiplex PCR, the TCRdb table keeps only in-frame clones and is missing some. Counted here are about 100,000 clones, nearly 90% occurring once; the ten biggest clones make up 2% to 2.5%. Sample: peripheral blood. The receptors here all came from a man in his forties or fifties with active COVID-19. Both conserved end residues are part of each CDR3. The D gene is left open where the match is weak. Some rows have no size entry. The others give once, few or many, or a class for an expanded clone.

CDR3 DNA: TGTGCCAGCAGCCGAACAGGGAAGCTCGGGGAGCTGTTTTTT
CDR3 protein: CASSRTGKLGELFF
V gene: TRBV6-5
D gene: -
J gene: TRBJ2-2
clone size: once

CDR3 DNA: TGTGCCAGCAGCCGCGGCGGGAGCGGGGGGGCGGAGACCCAGTACTTC
CDR3 protein: CASSRGGSGGAETQYF
V gene: TRBV3-1/TRBV3-2
D gene: TRBD2
J gene: TRBJ2-5
clone size: -

CDR3 DNA: TGTGCCAGCTCACCTGGACAGACCGCGAACACCGGGGAGCTGTTTTTT
CDR3 protein: CASSPGQTANTGELFF
V gene: TRBV18
D gene: -
J gene: TRBJ2-2
clone size: -

CDR3 DNA: TGTGCCAGCAGTTTGCCGTTACTACAGGGGGCATTGGGAGATACGCAGTATTTT
CDR3 protein: CASSLPLLQGALGDTQYF
V gene: TRBV6-2/TRBV6-3
D gene: TRBD1
J gene: TRBJ2-3
clone size: -

CDR3 DNA: TGTGCCAGCAGTCCAGGGGGCTCTACAGATACGCAGTATTTT
CDR3 protein: CASSPGGSTDTQYF
V gene: TRBV6-5
D gene: TRBD1
J gene: TRBJ2-3
clone size: -

CDR3 DNA: TGTGCCAGCAGCATCCTTAGCGGGGGGGCCACAGATACGCAGTATTTT
CDR3 protein: CASSILSGGATDTQYF
V gene: TRBV7-2
D gene: TRBD2
J gene: TRBJ2-3
clone size: -

CDR3 DNA: TGTGCCAGCAGCTTTTCAGCCGGGGAGCTGTTTTTT
CDR3 protein: CASSFSAGELFF
V gene: TRBV7-9
D gene: -
J gene: TRBJ2-2
clone size: -

CDR3 DNA: TGTGCCAGCAGCGTGGCGACAGGGTACTCTGGGGCCAACGTCCTGACTTTC
CDR3 protein: CASSVATGYSGANVLTF
V gene: TRBV9
D gene: TRBD1
J gene: TRBJ2-6
clone size: -

CDR3 DNA: TGTGCCAGCAGCTTAAGGCAGGGGGAAAAACTGTTTTTT
CDR3 protein: CASSLRQGEKLFF
V gene: TRBV7-9
D gene: -
J gene: TRBJ1-4
clone size: -

CDR3 DNA: TGTGCCAGTAGTATAAGGGGGCAGGGAACTCCGTTCTTC
CDR3 protein: CASSIRGQGTPFF
V gene: TRBV19
D gene: TRBD1
J gene: TRBJ2-1
clone size: -

CDR3 DNA: TGTGCCAGCAGTCGACAGGGGAAGAGGACTGAAGCTTTCTTT
CDR3 protein: CASSRQGKRTEAFF
V gene: TRBV6-5
D gene: TRBD1
J gene: TRBJ1-1
clone size: -

CDR3 DNA: TGTGCCAGCAGTTTTGGACAGATCTCCTATAATTCACCCCTCCACTTT
CDR3 protein: CASSFGQISYNSPLHF
V gene: TRBV7-8
D gene: -
J gene: TRBJ1-6
clone size: -

CDR3 DNA: TGTGCCAGCAGCTCGGGGTCTACCTTCAGCGGGGTCCACGAGCAGTACTTC
CDR3 protein: CASSSGSTFSGVHEQYF
V gene: TRBV11-2
D gene: TRBD2
J gene: TRBJ2-7
clone size: -

CDR3 DNA: TGCGCCAGCAGCCAAGGCCAATTTAAGGACAGGGGCCACGAGCAGTACTTC
CDR3 protein: CASSQGQFKDRGHEQYF
V gene: TRBV4-1
D gene: TRBD1
J gene: TRBJ2-7
clone size: -

CDR3 DNA: TGTGCCATCAGTCGAAATGTTCAGGGGGCAATTGGCTACACCTTC
CDR3 protein: CAISRNVQGAIGYTF
V gene: TRBV10-3
D gene: TRBD1
J gene: TRBJ1-2
clone size: -

CDR3 DNA: TGTGCCAGCCAAGCGGGGTTGCAAGAGACCCAGTACTTC
CDR3 protein: CASQAGLQETQYF
V gene: TRBV6-6
D gene: TRBD2
J gene: TRBJ2-5
clone size: -

CDR3 DNA: TGTGCCAGCTCACTGTCGGGTGAGCAGTTCTTC
CDR3 protein: CASSLSGEQFF
V gene: TRBV11-3
D gene: -
J gene: TRBJ2-1
clone size: once